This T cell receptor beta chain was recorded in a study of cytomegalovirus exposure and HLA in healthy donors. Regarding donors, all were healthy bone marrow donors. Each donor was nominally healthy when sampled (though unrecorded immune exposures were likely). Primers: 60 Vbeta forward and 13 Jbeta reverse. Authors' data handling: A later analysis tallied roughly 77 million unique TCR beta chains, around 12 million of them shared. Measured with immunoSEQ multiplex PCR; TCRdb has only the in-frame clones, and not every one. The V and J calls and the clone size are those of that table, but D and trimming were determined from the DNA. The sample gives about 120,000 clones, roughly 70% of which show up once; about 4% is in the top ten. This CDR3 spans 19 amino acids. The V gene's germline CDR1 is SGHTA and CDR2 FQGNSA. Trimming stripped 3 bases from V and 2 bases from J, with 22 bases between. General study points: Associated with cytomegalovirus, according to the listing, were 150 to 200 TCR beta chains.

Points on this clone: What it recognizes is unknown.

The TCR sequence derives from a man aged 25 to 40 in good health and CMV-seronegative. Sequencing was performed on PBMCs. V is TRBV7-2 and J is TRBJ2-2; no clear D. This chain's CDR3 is CASSFGTVRYADNTGELFF. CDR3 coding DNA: TGTGCCAGCAGCTTTGGTACGGTTCGGTATGCCGATAACACCGGGGAGCTGTTTTTT.